What follows is one T cell receptor (beta chain) and its context. These data originate in a study of T-cell memory formation after mild COVID-19. TCRdb re-derived calls from the 5' RACE reads in MiXCR, one entry per CDR3 protein. Among roughly 340,000 distinct CDR3 sequences listed, 20% to 25% were seen once. CDR3 length equals 14 residues. Germline V gene sequence: CDR1 SGHDT, CDR2 YYEEEE. Trimming took 6 bases from V and 5 from J, leaving 17 bases between them. Sequences were obtained from PBMCs or a T cell subset sorted from them (not recorded which). J is TRBJ2-5 and V is TRBV5-6; D possibly corresponds to TRBD2 (7 bases). This receptor was obtained from a man younger than 35 who had mild COVID-19 (a few samples of this study predate the infection). Cell type and time point are not known. The CDR3: CASTSGGRDETQYF. DNA of the CDR3: TGTGCCAGCACCTCGGGGGGCAGGGACGAGACCCAGTACTTC.